Below are 15 T cell receptor beta chains sequenced from a single sample in a study of blood T cell repertoires in COVID-19. Assay: immunoSEQ multiplex PCR; the TCRdb copy retains only in-frame clones and omits some. The table records approximately 220,000 clones, 84% of them present only once. Source material: PBMCs or T cells enriched from blood (not recorded which). Source of these receptors: a woman in her 40s who had recovered from COVID-19.

V usage is TRBV7-3 and J usage is TRBJ2-7; 10 bases map to TRBD1. This CDR3 comprises 13 residues. The germline gives CDR1 SGHTA, CDR2 FQGTGA. V was clipped by 4 bases and J by 7 bases; unmatched bases: 4. The CDR3, as DNA: TGTGCCAGCAGCTCCGGACAGGGGGAAGAGCAGTACTTC. This encodes CASSSGQGEEQYF.

This clone turned up a few times. This CDR3 is also generated by other DNA sequences in the sample. The chain employs TRBV7-2 and TRBJ2-1, with 11 bases that match TRBD2. The CDR3 totals 14 residues. CDR1 SGHTA and CDR2 FQGNSA come from the germline V gene. With V trimmed by 4 bases and J by 5 bases, 1 base remained unmatched. CDR3 sequence (DNA): TGTGCCAGCAGCTCGGGACTAGCGGACAATGAGCAGTTCTTC. Residues: CASSSGLADNEQFF.

The chain is built from TRBV3-1 (or the pseudogene TRBV3-2) and TRBJ2-2; 7 nucleotides line up with TRBD2. After removal of 4 bases from V and 3 bases from J, the junction contained 2 bases not matched to a gene. This CDR3 spans 14 amino acids. Germline-derived CDR1 and CDR2 are LGHDT and YNNKEL (reference sequence). The DNA of the CDR3 is TGTGCCAGCAGCCTGCTAGCGGACACCGGGGAGCTGTTTTTT. Amino acid sequence: CASSLLADTGELFF.

The chain carries TRBV11-2 and TRBJ1-4, with D possibly matching TRBD1 (6 bases). V was pared by 3 bases and J by 4 bases, with 12 bases between. This CDR3 comprises 15 residues. Germline values: CDR1 SGHAT, CDR2 FQNNGV. CDR3 in DNA: TGTGCCAGCAGCTTTCGGGGGGCCTTTAATGAAAAACTGTTTTTT. This translates into CASSFRGAFNEKLFF.

The V call is TRBV7-2, the J call TRBJ1-3; D unclear. Trimming shortened V by 2 bases and J by 0 bases, and 8 bases separated the two germline ends. There are 15 residues in the CDR3. CDR1 SGHTA and CDR2 FQGNSA come from the germline V gene. CDR3 loop: CASSLWASSGNTIYF. The CDR3 coding sequence is TGTGCCAGCAGCTTATGGGCCTCCTCTGGAAACACCATATATTTT.

The chain joins TRBV11-2 to TRBJ2-3; TRBD2 matches at 10 bases. CDR1 is SGHAT, CDR2 FQNNGV, per germline. The junction had 2 bases not matched to a gene; V was cut back by 2 bases and J by 3 bases. The CDR3 is 15 residues long. DNA for the CDR3: TGTGCCAGCAGCTTAAGAGCGGGAGGGACAGATACGCAGTATTTT. Its translation: CASSLRAGGTDTQYF.

The chain carries TRBV27 and TRBJ2-1; 12 nucleotides agree with TRBD2. This CDR3 has 16 amino acids. CDR1 and CDR2 from the germline V gene are MNHEY and SMNVEV (reference sequence). The V segment lost 4 bases and the J segment 4 bases; nucleotides outside the gene matches: 5. CDR3 DNA: TGTGCCAGCAGTTCATCTACTAGCGGGAGGTACAATGAGCAGTTCTTC. Residues: CASSSSTSGRYNEQFF.

This clone was seen repeatedly, ten times or more. CDR3 sequence: CASSRQSETTEAFF. CDR3 in DNA: TGTGCCAGCAGTCGACAATCCGAAACCACTGAAGCTTTCTTT. The chain recombines TRBV6-5 with TRBJ1-1; D is undetermined. The length of the CDR3 is 14 residues. Germline-derived CDR1 and CDR2 are MNHEY and SVGAGI. The ends were cut back, 5 bases at V and 4 bases at J, with 14 bases in the middle.

V usage is TRBV28 and J usage is TRBJ1-2; D may be TRBD1 (6 bases). The CDR3 extends over 14 amino acids. The V end was cut by 2 bases, the J end by 2 bases, with 9 bases between. Germline-derived CDR1 and CDR2 are MDHEN and SYDVKM. The CDR3 region has the DNA TGTGCCAGCAGTTTACTACAGGGAAACTATGGCTACACCTTC. Translating it yields CASSLLQGNYGYTF.

J is TRBJ1-6 and V is TRBV10-3; TRBD1 agrees at 9 bases. Germline values: CDR1 ENHRY, CDR2 SYGVKD. This CDR3 is built from 15 residues. J lost 6 bases, V lost 2 bases, and 2 bases had no gene match. The CDR3 DNA reads TGTGCCATCAGTGAGACGGACAGGGGTAATTCACCCCTCCACTTT. It yields the protein CAISETDRGNSPLHF.

This chain joins TRBV7-2 and TRBJ2-3; TRBD2 agrees at 9 bases. The CDR3 extends over 14 amino acids. Germline CDR1 SGHTA, CDR2 FQGNSA. With 6 bases clipped from V and 4 bases from J, the junction kept 5 bases outside the gene matches. CDR3 loop: CASSSGRRADTQYF. The CDR3 DNA is TGTGCCAGCAGTAGCGGGAGACGGGCAGATACGCAGTATTTT.

This chain links TRBV7-2 with TRBJ2-2, with a possible D match to TRBD1 (6 bases). Germline-derived CDR1 and CDR2 are SGHTA and FQGNSA. The CDR3 totals 16 residues. Trimming shortened V by 5 bases and J by 5 bases, and 18 bases separated the two germline ends. The CDR3 sequence: CASSLAAAGVTGELFF. DNA of the CDR3: TGTGCCAGCAGCCTTGCCGCCGCAGGGGTTACCGGGGAGCTGTTTTTT.

This clone was observed a handful of times. J is TRBJ2-1 and V is TRBV28, with D tentatively TRBD2 (5 bases). This CDR3 region has 12 residues. CDR1 is MDHEN and CDR2 is SYDVKM in the germline V gene. The V and J ends lost 6 bases and 10 bases respectively, with 13 bases between them. CDR3 DNA: TGTGCCAGCAGCGAATTGTCGGGGGAGCAGTTCTTC. Protein sequence: CASSELSGEQFF.

This clone was seen a few times. V and J are TRBV24-1 and TRBJ1-2; D possibly corresponds to TRBD1 (6 bases). Germline lookup yields CDR1 KGHDR and CDR2 SFDVKD. This CDR3 spans 14 amino acids. Trimming took off 9 bases at V and 0 bases at J, with 13 bases between the two ends. CDR3 sequence reads: CATAVDRTNYGYTF. For the CDR3, the DNA is TGTGCCACCGCGGTGGACAGAACTAACTATGGCTACACCTTC.

As for this clone: Other nucleotide sequences in the sample specify the same CDR3. The J gene is TRBJ1-5, the V gene TRBV27, with 10 bases aligning to TRBD1. This CDR3 is built from 15 residues. With 6 bases clipped from V and 2 bases from J, the junction kept 4 bases outside the gene matches. Looked up from germline, CDR1 is MNHEY and CDR2 is SMNVEV (reference sequence). This chain's CDR3 is CASSPGTGGNQPQHF. CDR3 coding DNA: TGTGCCAGCAGCCCTGGGACAGGGGGCAATCAGCCCCAGCATTTT.